This is a list of T cell receptor beta chains from one sample in a study of cytomegalovirus exposure and HLA in healthy donors. The assay was immunoSEQ multiplex PCR, and TCRdb's table has in-frame clones only and misses some. The table lists 110,000 or so clones, roughly 72% of them singletons. The sequenced sample was PBMCs. Receptors were obtained from a woman in her forties or fifties in good health and CMV-seropositive. CDR3s leave out the opening cysteine and the closing phenylalanine or tryptophan.

v_call: TRBV2; j_call: TRBJ1-2; cdr3_aa: ASSDGGLGYGYT
v_call: TRBV5-1; j_call: TRBJ1-1; cdr3_aa: ASSSGTENTEAF
v_call: TRBV12-5; j_call: TRBJ2-1; cdr3_aa: ASGQMDEQF
v_call: TRBV5-1; j_call: TRBJ2-4; cdr3_aa: ASSLARPASGNIQY
v_call: TRBV4-1; j_call: TRBJ2-3; cdr3_aa: ASSQTRLAGGTAQY
v_call: TRBV19; j_call: TRBJ1-2; cdr3_aa: ASSRGDRSYGYT
v_call: TRBV19; j_call: TRBJ2-2; cdr3_aa: ASSTSQGGTGELF
v_call: TRBV9; j_call: TRBJ1-4; cdr3_aa: ASSLSGKKNEKLF
v_call: TRBV4-3; j_call: TRBJ1-1; cdr3_aa: ASSQDLPQGWNTEAF
v_call: TRBV5-6; j_call: TRBJ1-1; cdr3_aa: ASSFRGGTEAF
v_call: TRBV28; j_call: TRBJ1-2; cdr3_aa: ASSTSGPSNYGYT
v_call: TRBV5-1; j_call: TRBJ1-2; cdr3_aa: ASSLAGQGIDGYT
v_call: TRBV5-1; j_call: TRBJ1-3; cdr3_aa: ASGGDGDTGNTIY
v_call: TRBV2; j_call: TRBJ1-1; cdr3_aa: ASSDFVMNTEAF
v_call: TRBV12-5; j_call: TRBJ2-7; cdr3_aa: ASGSWTPTYEQY
v_call: TRBV15; j_call: TRBJ1-5; cdr3_aa: ATSRDTAQPQH
v_call: TRBV30; j_call: TRBJ1-6; cdr3_aa: AWAGGNKYSPLH
v_call: TRBV6-1; j_call: TRBJ2-1; cdr3_aa: ASIEGARTYNERQF
v_call: TRBV6-5; j_call: TRBJ2-7; cdr3_aa: ASSLSRGSYEQY
v_call: TRBV19; j_call: TRBJ1-1; cdr3_aa: ASYRVAEAF
v_call: TRBV2; j_call: TRBJ2-6; cdr3_aa: AIHGQKKSGANVLT
v_call: TRBV6-1; j_call: TRBJ2-7; cdr3_aa: ASSRTSGGYEQY
v_call: TRBV7-2; j_call: TRBJ2-6; cdr3_aa: ASSYRMDIGANVLT
v_call: TRBV2; j_call: TRBJ2-7; cdr3_aa: ASRGQGYEQY
v_call: TRBV5-1; j_call: TRBJ1-6; cdr3_aa: ASSLLQGDSPLH
v_call: TRBV6-1; j_call: TRBJ2-5; cdr3_aa: ASSAAGTSVQETQY
v_call: TRBV7-3; j_call: TRBJ1-1; cdr3_aa: ASSLQGMNTEAF
v_call: TRBV18; j_call: TRBJ2-7; cdr3_aa: ASSPGQGADEQY
v_call: TRBV7-8; j_call: TRBJ1-1; cdr3_aa: ASSLGRGYTEAF
v_call: TRBV7-2; j_call: TRBJ2-3; cdr3_aa: ASSLLAGVSTDTQY
v_call: TRBV7-8; j_call: TRBJ2-7; cdr3_aa: ASSTRLAGAAYEQY
v_call: TRBV9; j_call: TRBJ2-1; cdr3_aa: ASSVATSGGLNEQF
v_call: TRBV23-1; j_call: TRBJ2-2; cdr3_aa: ASSQSLTLTGTANTGELF
v_call: TRBV29-1; j_call: TRBJ2-5; cdr3_aa: SVRGLAGEIQETQY
v_call: TRBV28; j_call: TRBJ1-2; cdr3_aa: ASSFSSGAQNGYT
v_call: TRBV27; j_call: TRBJ1-1; cdr3_aa: ASSFTGGFDTEAF
v_call: TRBV19; j_call: TRBJ1-5; cdr3_aa: ASSPSGSGRNQPQH
v_call: TRBV28; j_call: TRBJ2-7; cdr3_aa: ASTRGLMLGEQY
v_call: TRBV9; j_call: TRBJ2-1; cdr3_aa: ASSPGSYNEQF
v_call: TRBV7-9; j_call: TRBJ2-2; cdr3_aa: ASSLAVAGANTGELF
v_call: TRBV28; j_call: TRBJ1-2; cdr3_aa: ASSSLGDRGYT
v_call: TRBV30; j_call: TRBJ2-1; cdr3_aa: AWSVATYNEQF
v_call: TRBV2; j_call: TRBJ2-5; cdr3_aa: ASRVGGNQETQY
v_call: TRBV11-2; j_call: TRBJ2-7; cdr3_aa: ASSSGIGRGLGEQY